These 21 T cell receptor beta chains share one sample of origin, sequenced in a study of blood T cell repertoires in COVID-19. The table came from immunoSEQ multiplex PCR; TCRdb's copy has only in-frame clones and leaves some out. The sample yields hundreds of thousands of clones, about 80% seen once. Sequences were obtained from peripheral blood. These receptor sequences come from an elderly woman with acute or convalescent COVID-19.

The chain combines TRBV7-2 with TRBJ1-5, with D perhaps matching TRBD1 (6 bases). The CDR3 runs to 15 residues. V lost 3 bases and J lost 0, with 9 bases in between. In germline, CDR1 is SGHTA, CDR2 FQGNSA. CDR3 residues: CASSLQGNSNQPQHF. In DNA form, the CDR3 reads TGTGCCAGCAGCTTGCAGGGGAATAGCAATCAGCCCCAGCATTTT. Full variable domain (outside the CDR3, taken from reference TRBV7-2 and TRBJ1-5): GAGVSQSPSNKVTEKGKDVELRCDPISGHTALYWYRQSLGQGLEFLIYFQGNSAPDKSGLPSDRFSAERTGGSVSTLTIQRTQQEDSAVYLCASSLQGNSNQPQHFGDGTRLSIL.

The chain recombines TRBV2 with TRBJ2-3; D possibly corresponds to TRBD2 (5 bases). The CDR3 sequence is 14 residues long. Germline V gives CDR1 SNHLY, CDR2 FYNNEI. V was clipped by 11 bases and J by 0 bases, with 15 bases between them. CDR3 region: CACSVQRSTDTQYF. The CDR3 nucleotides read TGTGCCTGCTCTGTCCAGCGGAGCACAGATACGCAGTATTTT. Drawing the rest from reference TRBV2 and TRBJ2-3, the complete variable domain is EPEVTQTPSHQVTQMGQEVILRCVPISNHLYFYWYRQILGQKVEFLVSFYNNEISEKSEIFDDQFSVERPDGSNFTLKIRSTKLEDSAMYFCACSVQRSTDTQYFGPGTRLTVL.

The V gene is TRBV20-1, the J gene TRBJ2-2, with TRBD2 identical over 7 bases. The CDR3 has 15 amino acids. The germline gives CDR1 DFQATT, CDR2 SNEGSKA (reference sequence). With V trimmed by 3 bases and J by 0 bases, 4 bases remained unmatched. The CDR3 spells CSASPGLANTGELFF. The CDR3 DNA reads TGCAGTGCTAGTCCCGGACTAGCGAACACCGGGGAGCTGTTTTTT.

CDR3 nucleotide sequence: TGTGCCAGCAGTGGCGGGCGAATCTACGAGCAGTACTTC. It translates to CASSGGRIYEQYF. The chain links TRBV28 to TRBJ2-7; D perhaps matches TRBD2 (5 bases). The V gene's germline CDR1 is MDHEN and CDR2 SYDVKM. V was clipped by 5 bases and J by 3 bases, with 11 bases between them. CDR3 size: 13 residues. Variable domain in full (rest from reference TRBV28 and TRBJ2-7): DVKVTQSSRYLVKRTGEKVFLECVQDMDHENMFWYRQDPGLGLRLIYFSYDVKMKEKGDIPEGYSVSREKKERFSLILESASTNQTSMYLCASSGGRIYEQYFGPGTRLTVT.

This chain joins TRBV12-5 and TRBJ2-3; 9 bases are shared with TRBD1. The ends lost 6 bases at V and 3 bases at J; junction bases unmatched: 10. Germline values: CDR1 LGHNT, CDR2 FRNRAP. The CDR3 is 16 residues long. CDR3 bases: TGTGCTAGTGGCAGGGGACAGGGCCCTAGGACAGATACGCAGTATTTT. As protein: CASGRGQGPRTDTQYF.

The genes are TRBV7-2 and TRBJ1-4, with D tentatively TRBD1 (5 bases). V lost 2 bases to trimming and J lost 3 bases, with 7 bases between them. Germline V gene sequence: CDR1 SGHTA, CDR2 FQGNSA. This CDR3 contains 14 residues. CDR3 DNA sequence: TGTGCCAGCAGCTTATCAGGGTCTAATGAAAAACTGTTTTTT. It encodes CASSLSGSNEKLFF.

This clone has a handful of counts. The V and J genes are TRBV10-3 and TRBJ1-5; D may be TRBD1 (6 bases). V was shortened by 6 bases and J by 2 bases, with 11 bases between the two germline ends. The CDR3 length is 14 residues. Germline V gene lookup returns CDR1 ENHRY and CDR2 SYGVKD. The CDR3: CAISLQGGNQPQHF. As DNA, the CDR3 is TGTGCCATCAGCTTACAGGGAGGCAATCAGCCCCAGCATTTT.

CDR3 sequence: CASSQERLAGAYEQYF. Written as DNA, the CDR3 is TGTGCCAGCAGCCAAGAGAGACTAGCGGGGGCCTACGAGCAGTACTTC. V gene TRBV14 combines with J gene TRBJ2-7, with 12 bases matching TRBD2. Unmatched junction bases numbered 2, after V lost 0 bases and J lost 2 bases. CDR1 and CDR2 from the germline V gene are SGHDN and FVKESK. The CDR3 sequence is 16 residues long.

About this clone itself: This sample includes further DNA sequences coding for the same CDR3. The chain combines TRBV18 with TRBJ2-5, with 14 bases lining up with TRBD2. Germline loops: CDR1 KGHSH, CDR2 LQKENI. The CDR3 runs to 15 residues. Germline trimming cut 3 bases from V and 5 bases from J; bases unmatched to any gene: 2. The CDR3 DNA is TGTGCCAGCTCACCGCGGACTAGCGGGGGGGAGACCCAGTACTTC. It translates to CASSPRTSGGETQYF.

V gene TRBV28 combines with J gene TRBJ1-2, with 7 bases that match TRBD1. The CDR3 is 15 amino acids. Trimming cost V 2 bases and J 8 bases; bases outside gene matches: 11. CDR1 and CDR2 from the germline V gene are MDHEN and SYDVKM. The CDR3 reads CASSLGGQPLGGYTF. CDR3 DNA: TGTGCCAGCAGTTTAGGGGGACAGCCCTTAGGGGGCTACACCTTC.

CDR3 coding DNA: TGCAGCCAAACCCGTAGGAGGGGTTCAGATGGCTACACCTTC. Translated, it gives CSQTRRRGSDGYTF. The chain has TRBV29-1 and TRBJ1-2; the D gene is possibly TRBD1 (5 bases). The germline CDR1 and CDR2 sequences are SQVTM and ANQGSEA. The CDR3 spans 14 residues. Trimming took off 8 bases at V and 6 bases at J, with 22 bases between the two ends.

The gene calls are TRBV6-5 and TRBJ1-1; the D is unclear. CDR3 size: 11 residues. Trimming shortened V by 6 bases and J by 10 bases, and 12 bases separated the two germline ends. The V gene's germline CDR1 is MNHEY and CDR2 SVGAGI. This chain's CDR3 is CASRVASAAFF. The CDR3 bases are TGTGCCAGCAGGGTGGCTAGTGCAGCTTTCTTT.

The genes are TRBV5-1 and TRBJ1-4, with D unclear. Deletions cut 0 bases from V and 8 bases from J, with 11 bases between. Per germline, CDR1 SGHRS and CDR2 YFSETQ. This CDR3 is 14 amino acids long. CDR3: CASSLAGSREKLFF. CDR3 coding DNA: TGCGCCAGCAGCTTGGCGGGGTCTCGAGAAAAACTGTTTTTT.

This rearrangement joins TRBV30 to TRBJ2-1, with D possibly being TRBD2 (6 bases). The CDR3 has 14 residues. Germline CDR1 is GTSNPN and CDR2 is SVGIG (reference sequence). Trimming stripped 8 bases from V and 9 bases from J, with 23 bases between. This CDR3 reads CAGNSALPGGEQFF. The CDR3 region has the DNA TGTGCCGGGAACTCGGCCCTCCCCGGGGGTGAGCAGTTCTTC.

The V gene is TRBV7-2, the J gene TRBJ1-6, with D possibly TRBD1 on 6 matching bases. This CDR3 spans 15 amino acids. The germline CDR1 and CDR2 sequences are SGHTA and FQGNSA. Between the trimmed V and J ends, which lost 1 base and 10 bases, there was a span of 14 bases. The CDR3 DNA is TGTGCCAGCAGCTTAGTAGAGGGGGTAGGCTCACCCCTCCACTTT. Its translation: CASSLVEGVGSPLHF.

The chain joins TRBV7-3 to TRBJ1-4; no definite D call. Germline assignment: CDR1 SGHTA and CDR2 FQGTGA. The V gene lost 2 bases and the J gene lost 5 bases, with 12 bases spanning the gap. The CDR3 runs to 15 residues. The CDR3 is CASSLLGQANEKLFF. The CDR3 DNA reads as TGTGCCAGCAGCTTATTAGGCCAGGCAAATGAAAAACTGTTTTTT.

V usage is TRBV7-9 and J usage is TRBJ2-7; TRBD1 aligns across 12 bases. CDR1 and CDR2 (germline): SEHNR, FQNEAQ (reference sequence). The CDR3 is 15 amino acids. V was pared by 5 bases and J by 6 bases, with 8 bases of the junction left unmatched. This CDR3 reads CASSMPGTGGGEQYF. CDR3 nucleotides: TGTGCCAGCAGCATGCCCGGGACAGGGGGCGGCGAGCAGTACTTC.

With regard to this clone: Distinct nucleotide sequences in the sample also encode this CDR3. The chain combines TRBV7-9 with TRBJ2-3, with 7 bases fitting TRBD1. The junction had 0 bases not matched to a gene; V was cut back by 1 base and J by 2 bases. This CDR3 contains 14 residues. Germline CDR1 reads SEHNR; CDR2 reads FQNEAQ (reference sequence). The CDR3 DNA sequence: TGTGCCAGCAGCTTAGAGGGGGCCACAGATACGCAGTATTTT. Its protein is CASSLEGATDTQYF.

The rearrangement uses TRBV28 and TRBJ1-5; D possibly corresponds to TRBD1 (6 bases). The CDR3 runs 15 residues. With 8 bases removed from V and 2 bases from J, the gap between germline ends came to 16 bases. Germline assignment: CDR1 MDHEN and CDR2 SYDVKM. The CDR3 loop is CASGRGGARNQPQHF. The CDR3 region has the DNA TGTGCCAGCGGGCGGGGGGGGGCCCGCAATCAGCCCCAGCATTTT.

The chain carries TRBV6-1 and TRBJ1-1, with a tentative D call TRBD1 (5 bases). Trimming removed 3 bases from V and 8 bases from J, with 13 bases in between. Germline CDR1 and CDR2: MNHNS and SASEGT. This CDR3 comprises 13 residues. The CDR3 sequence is CASSESGGLEAFF. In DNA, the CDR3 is TGTGCCAGCAGTGAGTCGGGGGGACTGGAAGCTTTCTTT.

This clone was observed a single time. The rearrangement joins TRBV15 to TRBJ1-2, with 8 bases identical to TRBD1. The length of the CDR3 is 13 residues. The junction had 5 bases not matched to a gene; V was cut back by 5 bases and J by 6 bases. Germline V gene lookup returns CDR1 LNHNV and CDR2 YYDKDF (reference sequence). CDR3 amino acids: CATSERTGNGYTF. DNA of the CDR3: TGTGCCACCAGCGAACGGACAGGGAATGGCTACACCTTC. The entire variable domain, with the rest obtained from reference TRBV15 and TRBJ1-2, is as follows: DAMVIQNPRYQVTQFGKPVTLSCSQTLNHNVMYWYQQKSSQAPKLLFHYYDKDFNNEADTPDNFQSRRPNTSFCFLDIRSPGLGDTAMYLCATSERTGNGYTFGSGTRLTVV.